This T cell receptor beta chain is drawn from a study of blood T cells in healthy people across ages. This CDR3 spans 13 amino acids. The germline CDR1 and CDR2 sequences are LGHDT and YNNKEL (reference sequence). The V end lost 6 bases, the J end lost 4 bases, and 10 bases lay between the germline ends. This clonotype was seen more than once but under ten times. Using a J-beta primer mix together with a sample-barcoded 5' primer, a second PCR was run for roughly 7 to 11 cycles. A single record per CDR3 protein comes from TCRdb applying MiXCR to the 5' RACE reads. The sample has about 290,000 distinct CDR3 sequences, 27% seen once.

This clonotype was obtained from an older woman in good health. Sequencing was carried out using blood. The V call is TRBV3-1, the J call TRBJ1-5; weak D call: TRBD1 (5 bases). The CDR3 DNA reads TGTGCCAGCAGTGCGAGGGGTAATCAGCCCCAGCATTTT. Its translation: CASSARGNQPQHF.